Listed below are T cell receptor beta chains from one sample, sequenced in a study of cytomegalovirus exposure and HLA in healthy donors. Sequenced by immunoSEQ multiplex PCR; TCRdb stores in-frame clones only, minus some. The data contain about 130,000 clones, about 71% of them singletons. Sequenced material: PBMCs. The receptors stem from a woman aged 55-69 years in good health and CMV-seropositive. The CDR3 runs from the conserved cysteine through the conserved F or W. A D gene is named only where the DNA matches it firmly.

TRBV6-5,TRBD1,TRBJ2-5,CASSQGAPQETQYF
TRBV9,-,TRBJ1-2,CASSVGGRGDLAGYTF
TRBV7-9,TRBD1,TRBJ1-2,CASSERLDRGSGYTF
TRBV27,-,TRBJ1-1,CASSLYQGETTEAFF
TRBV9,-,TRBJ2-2,CASSPTGNTGELFF
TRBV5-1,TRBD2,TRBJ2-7,CASSAGLAGGSSYEQYF
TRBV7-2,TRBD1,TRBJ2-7,CASSTTGGSYEQYF
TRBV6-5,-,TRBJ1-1,CASSEGHPNTEAFF
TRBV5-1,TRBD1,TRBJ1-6,CASSPSGTEMSPLHF
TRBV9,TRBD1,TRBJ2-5,CASSVGQLRETQYF
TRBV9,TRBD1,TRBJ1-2,CASSRPDRGYGYGYTF
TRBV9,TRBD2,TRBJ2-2,CASSGGLAGTGELFF
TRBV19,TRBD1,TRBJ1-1,CASTLTGGDTEAFF
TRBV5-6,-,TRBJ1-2,CASSLAGLTGYTF
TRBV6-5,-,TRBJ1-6,CASRLVYNSPLHF
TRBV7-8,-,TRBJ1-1,CASGQEVLMNTEAFF